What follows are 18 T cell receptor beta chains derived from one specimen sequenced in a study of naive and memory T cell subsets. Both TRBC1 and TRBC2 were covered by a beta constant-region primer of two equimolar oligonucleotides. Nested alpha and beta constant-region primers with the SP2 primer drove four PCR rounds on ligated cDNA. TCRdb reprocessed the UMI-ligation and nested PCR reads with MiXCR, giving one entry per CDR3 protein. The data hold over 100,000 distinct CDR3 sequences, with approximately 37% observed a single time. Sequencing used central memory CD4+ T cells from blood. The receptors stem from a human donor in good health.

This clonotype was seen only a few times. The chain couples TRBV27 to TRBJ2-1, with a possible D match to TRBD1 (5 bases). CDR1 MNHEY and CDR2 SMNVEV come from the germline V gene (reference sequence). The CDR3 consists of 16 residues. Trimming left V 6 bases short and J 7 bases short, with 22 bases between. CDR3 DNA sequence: TGTGCCAGCAGGGCACTCAGGGCCGATCGAGTAAATGAGCAGTTCTTC. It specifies CASRALRADRVNEQFF.

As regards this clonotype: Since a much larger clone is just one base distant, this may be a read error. The CDR3 is CASSLGRLGLVMITDTQYF. The CDR3 region has the DNA TGTGCCAGCAGCTTAGGAAGACTGGGACTAGTCATGATCACAGATACGCAGTATTTT. The V call is TRBV7-2, the J call TRBJ2-3, with 8 bases matching TRBD2. The J segment lost 2 bases and the V segment lost 1 base, leaving 14 bases of the junction unmatched. Germline CDR1 reads SGHTA; CDR2 reads FQGNSA. The CDR3 consists of 19 residues.

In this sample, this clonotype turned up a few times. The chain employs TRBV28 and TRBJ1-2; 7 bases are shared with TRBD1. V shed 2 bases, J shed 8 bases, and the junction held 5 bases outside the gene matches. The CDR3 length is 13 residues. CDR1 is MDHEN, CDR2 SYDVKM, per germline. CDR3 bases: TGTGCCAGCAGTTTAATACAGGGGCAAGGCTACACCTTC. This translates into CASSLIQGQGYTF.

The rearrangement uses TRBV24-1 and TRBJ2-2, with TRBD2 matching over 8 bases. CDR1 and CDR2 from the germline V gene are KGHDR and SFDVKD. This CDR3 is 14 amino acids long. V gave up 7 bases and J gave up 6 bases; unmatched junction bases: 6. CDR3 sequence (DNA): TGTGCCACCAGCCGGGAGGGCCGGTCCGGGGAGCTGTTTTTT. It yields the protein CATSREGRSGELFF.

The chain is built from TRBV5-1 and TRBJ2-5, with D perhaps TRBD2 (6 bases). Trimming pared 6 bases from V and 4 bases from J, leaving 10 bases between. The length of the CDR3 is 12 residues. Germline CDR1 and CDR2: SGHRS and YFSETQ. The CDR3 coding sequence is TGCGCCAGCACAGGTAGCGGAGAGACCCAGTACTTC. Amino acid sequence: CASTGSGETQYF.

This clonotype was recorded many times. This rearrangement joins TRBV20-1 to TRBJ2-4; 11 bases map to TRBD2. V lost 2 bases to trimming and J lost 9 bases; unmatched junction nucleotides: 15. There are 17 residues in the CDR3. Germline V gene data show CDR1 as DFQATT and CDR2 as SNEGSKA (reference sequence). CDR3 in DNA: TGCAGTGCTAGACTCCCCGCGGTCCTAGCGGGAGGTACCATTCAGTACTTC. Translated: CSARLPAVLAGGTIQYF.

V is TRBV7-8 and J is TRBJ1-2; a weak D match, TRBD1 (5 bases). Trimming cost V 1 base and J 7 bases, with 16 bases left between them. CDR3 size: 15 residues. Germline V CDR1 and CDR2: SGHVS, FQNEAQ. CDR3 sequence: CASSLDPGGAIGYTF. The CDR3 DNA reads TGTGCCAGCAGCTTAGACCCGGGTGGGGCTATTGGCTACACCTTC.

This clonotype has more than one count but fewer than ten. The CDR3 DNA is TGTGCCAGCAGCCCCCGACCTGATCATGACAATGAGCAGTTCTTC. Translation gives CASSPRPDHDNEQFF. The chain recombines TRBV7-9 with TRBJ2-1; D call uncertain. V lost 5 bases to trimming and J lost 5 bases, with 16 bases between them. This CDR3 region has 15 residues. Germline CDR1 SEHNR, CDR2 FQNEAQ (reference sequence).

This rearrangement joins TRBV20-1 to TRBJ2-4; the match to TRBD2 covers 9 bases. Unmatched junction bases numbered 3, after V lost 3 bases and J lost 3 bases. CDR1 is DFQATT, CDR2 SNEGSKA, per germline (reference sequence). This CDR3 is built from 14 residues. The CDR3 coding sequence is TGCAGTGCTAGTAGCGGGAGTGGCAAAAACATTCAGTACTTC. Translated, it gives CSASSGSGKNIQYF.

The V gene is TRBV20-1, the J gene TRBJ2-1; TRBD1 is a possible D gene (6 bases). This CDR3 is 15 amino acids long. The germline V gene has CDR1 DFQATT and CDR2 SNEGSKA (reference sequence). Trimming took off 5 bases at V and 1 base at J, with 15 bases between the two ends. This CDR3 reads CSAGGHLLSYNEQFF. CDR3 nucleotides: TGCAGTGCTGGGGGACACCTTCTATCCTACAATGAGCAGTTCTTC.

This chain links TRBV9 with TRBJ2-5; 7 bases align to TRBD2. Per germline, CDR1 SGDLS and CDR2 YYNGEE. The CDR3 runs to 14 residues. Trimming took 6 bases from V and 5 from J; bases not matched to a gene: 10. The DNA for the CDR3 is TGTGCCAGCACGTTGGGCGGGGGATTGGAGACCCAGTACTTC. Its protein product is CASTLGGGLETQYF.

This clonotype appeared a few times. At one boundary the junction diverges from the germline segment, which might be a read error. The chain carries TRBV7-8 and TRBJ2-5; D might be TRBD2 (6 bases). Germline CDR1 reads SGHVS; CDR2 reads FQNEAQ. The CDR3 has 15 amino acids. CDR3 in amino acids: CASRLGGGRRETQYF. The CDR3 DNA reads TGTGCCAGCAGATTAGGAGGTGGGAGGCGGGAGACCCAGTACTTC.

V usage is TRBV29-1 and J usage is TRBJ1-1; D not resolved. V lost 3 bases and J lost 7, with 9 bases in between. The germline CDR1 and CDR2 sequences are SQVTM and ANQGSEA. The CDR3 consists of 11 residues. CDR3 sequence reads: CSVDDRVEAFF. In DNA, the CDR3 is TGCAGCGTTGATGATAGGGTTGAAGCTTTCTTT.

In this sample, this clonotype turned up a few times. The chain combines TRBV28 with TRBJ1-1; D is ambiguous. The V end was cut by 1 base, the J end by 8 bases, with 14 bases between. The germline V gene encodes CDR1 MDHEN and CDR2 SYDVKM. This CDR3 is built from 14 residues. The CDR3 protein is CASSLSRGGEEAFF. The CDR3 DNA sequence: TGTGCCAGCAGTTTATCTCGTGGTGGGGAAGAAGCTTTCTTT.

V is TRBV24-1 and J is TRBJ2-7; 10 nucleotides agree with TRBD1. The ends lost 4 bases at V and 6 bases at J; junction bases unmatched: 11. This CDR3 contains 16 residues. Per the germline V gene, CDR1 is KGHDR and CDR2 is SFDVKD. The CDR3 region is CATSEHTGTGVGEQYF. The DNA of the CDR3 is TGTGCCACCAGTGAACACACAGGGACAGGGGTTGGCGAGCAGTACTTC.

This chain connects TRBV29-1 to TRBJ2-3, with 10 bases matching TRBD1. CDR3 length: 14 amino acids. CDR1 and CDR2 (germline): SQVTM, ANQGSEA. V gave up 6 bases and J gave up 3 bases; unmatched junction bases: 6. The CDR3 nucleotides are TGCAGCGTGACGACAGGGGGCGTTACAGATACGCAGTATTTT. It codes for CSVTTGGVTDTQYF.

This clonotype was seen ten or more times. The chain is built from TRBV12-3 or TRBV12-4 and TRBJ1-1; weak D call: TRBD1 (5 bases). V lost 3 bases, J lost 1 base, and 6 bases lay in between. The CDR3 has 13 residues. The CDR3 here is CASSFGQNTEAFF. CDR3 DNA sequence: TGTGCCAGCAGTTTCGGACAGAACACTGAAGCTTTCTTT.

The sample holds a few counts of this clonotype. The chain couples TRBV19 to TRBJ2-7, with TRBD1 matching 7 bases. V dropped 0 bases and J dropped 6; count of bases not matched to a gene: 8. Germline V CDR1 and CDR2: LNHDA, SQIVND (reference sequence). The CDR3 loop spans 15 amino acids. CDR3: CASSIDTTGAGEQYF. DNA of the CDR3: TGTGCCAGTAGTATAGACACAACAGGGGCTGGCGAGCAGTACTTC.